These 22 T cell receptor beta chains were sequenced from one sample in a study of blood T cell repertoires in COVID-19. This table comes from immunoSEQ multiplex PCR, and its TCRdb copy is limited to in-frame clones, with some not included. The repertoire holds 400,000 to 450,000 clones, with 85% to 90% as singletons. Sequencing was carried out using peripheral blood. The receptors stem from a man aged 18 to 30 with COVID-19, enrolled during active disease.

The chain recombines TRBV7-2 with TRBJ1-1; no definite D call. With 1 base removed from V and 1 base from J, the gap between germline ends came to 7 bases. There are 14 residues in the CDR3. Germline values: CDR1 SGHTA, CDR2 FQGNSA. The CDR3 loop is CASSLVQKNTEAFF. As DNA, the CDR3 is TGTGCCAGCAGCTTAGTGCAGAAGAACACTGAAGCTTTCTTT.

The V gene is TRBV5-4, the J gene TRBJ1-1, with D tentatively TRBD1 (6 bases). There are 15 residues in the CDR3. V lost 2 bases, J lost 3 bases, and 14 bases lay in between. Germline CDR1 and CDR2: SGHNT and YYREEE (reference sequence). The CDR3 DNA is TGTGCCAGCAGCTTTCGTATAACAGGGTACACTGAAGCTTTCTTT. It codes for CASSFRITGYTEAFF.

The chain has TRBV4-1 and TRBJ2-1; unclear D gene. The V end was cut by 0 bases, the J end by 6 bases, with 12 bases between. The CDR3 is 15 amino acids. The germline V gene encodes CDR1 MGHRA and CDR2 YSYEKL. CDR3 amino acids: CASSQDRGAPNEQFF. As DNA, the CDR3 is TGCGCCAGCAGCCAAGATCGAGGAGCTCCCAATGAGCAGTTCTTC.

The chain links TRBV20-1 to TRBJ2-7, with unresolved D. The germline V gene encodes CDR1 DFQATT and CDR2 SNEGSKA (reference sequence). The CDR3 loop spans 11 amino acids. V dropped 0 bases and J dropped 4 bases, with 4 bases sitting between them. CDR3: CSARDVYEQYF. CDR3 DNA: TGCAGTGCTAGAGATGTATACGAGCAGTACTTC.

The chain links TRBV13 to TRBJ2-5; possibly TRBD1 for D (5 bases). This CDR3 has 17 residues. Germline-derived CDR1 and CDR2 are PRHDT and FYEKMQ (reference sequence). The V end lost 2 bases, the J end lost 2 bases, and 18 bases lay between the germline ends. The DNA of the CDR3 is TGTGCCAGCAGCTTAAGGGGCCTAGTTTCTTCGCAAGAGACCCAGTACTTC. This sequence encodes CASSLRGLVSSQETQYF.

This sequence joins TRBV10-3 and TRBJ2-7; perhaps TRBD2 as D (6 bases). V lost 9 bases and J 4 bases, leaving 16 bases between the germline ends. Germline V CDR1 and CDR2: ENHRY, SYGVKD. The CDR3 has 13 amino acids. CDR3 region: CAIPRDFYYEQYF. The CDR3 DNA reads as TGTGCCATACCCCGGGACTTCTATTACGAGCAGTACTTC.

V is TRBV3-1 (or the pseudogene TRBV3-2) and J is TRBJ1-3; D remains unclear. Germline values: CDR1 LGHDT, CDR2 YNNKEL (reference sequence). The CDR3 has 18 residues. V was cut by 2 bases and J by 1 base, with 18 bases left in between. This CDR3 reads CASSQFVSPGMSGNTIYF. The CDR3 DNA follows: TGTGCCAGCAGCCAATTCGTCTCACCCGGGATGTCTGGAAACACCATATATTTT.

V gene TRBV5-4 combines with J gene TRBJ1-1; 8 bases match TRBD1. The CDR3 has 17 residues. CDR1 SGHNT and CDR2 YYREEE come from the germline V gene (reference sequence). V gave up 5 bases and J gave up 4 bases; unmatched junction bases: 16. CDR3 nucleotide sequence: TGTGCCAGCAGATCCGACAGGGGAGGTGCTGGGGGCACTGAAGCTTTCTTT. It encodes CASRSDRGGAGGTEAFF.

The chain couples TRBV7-2 to TRBJ2-3; D possibly corresponds to TRBD2 (5 bases). The V and J ends lost 0 bases and 2 bases respectively, with 12 bases between them. CDR3 size: 16 residues. Germline values: CDR1 SGHTA, CDR2 FQGNSA. In nucleotides, the CDR3 is TGTGCCAGCAGCTTAGCGCTTTCCGGGATCACAGATACGCAGTATTTT. Amino acid sequence: CASSLALSGITDTQYF.

In DNA form, the CDR3 reads TGTGCCAGCAGTTCCCATAGCAATCAGCCCCAGCATTTT. Encoded protein: CASSSHSNQPQHF. This sequence joins TRBV12-3 or TRBV12-4 and TRBJ1-5; no firm D call. The CDR3 contains 13 residues. Trimming removed 4 bases from V and 0 bases from J, with 4 bases in between.

The J gene is TRBJ2-5, the V gene TRBV5-1, with 14 bases fitting TRBD2. The ends lost 6 bases at V and 5 bases at J; junction bases unmatched: 9. The CDR3 spans 16 residues. Germline V gene sequence: CDR1 SGHRS, CDR2 YFSETQ. The CDR3 DNA is TGCGCCAGCACCTGGACTAGCGGGGGGATAACGGAGACCCAGTACTTC. Its protein is CASTWTSGGITETQYF.

The chain couples TRBV7-2 to TRBJ2-7; D perhaps matches TRBD1 (6 bases). Germline assignment: CDR1 SGHTA and CDR2 FQGNSA. Trimming stripped 5 bases from V and 2 bases from J, with 13 bases between. The CDR3 has 14 amino acids. The CDR3: CASSIRDKTYEQYF. The CDR3 coding sequence is TGTGCCAGCAGCATCCGGGACAAAACCTACGAGCAGTACTTC.

The V gene is TRBV24-1, the J gene TRBJ2-1, with 10 bases that match TRBD1. This CDR3 comprises 16 residues. The V gene's germline CDR1 is KGHDR and CDR2 SFDVKD. V lost 4 bases and J lost 5; bases outside the gene matches: 7. In nucleotides, the CDR3 is TGTGCCACCAGTGACCGGGACAGGGGACAGAACAATGAGCAGTTCTTC. This encodes CATSDRDRGQNNEQFF.

This clone was detected only a few times. The J gene is TRBJ2-2, the V gene TRBV5-1; weak D call: TRBD1 (5 bases). Germline-derived CDR1 and CDR2 are SGHRS and YFSETQ. The CDR3 covers 15 residues. V gave up 4 bases and J gave up 4 bases, with 14 bases separating them. CDR3 nucleotide sequence: TGCGCCAGCAGCCCTATTGACAGACTCACCGGGGAGCTGTTTTTT. Its protein product is CASSPIDRLTGELFF.

This rearrangement joins TRBV5-1 to TRBJ2-3; D unresolved. CDR3 size: 14 residues. Looked up from germline, CDR1 is SGHRS and CDR2 is YFSETQ. The V and J ends lost 0 bases and 8 bases respectively, with 13 bases between them. This chain's CDR3 is CASSLGLLTGTQYF. DNA for the CDR3: TGCGCCAGCAGCTTGGGTCTTCTCACGGGTACGCAGTATTTT.

The V gene is TRBV10-1, the J gene TRBJ2-3; possible D gene TRBD2, 6 bases. This CDR3 region has 14 residues. With 2 bases removed from V and 2 bases from J, the gap between germline ends came to 8 bases. Looked up from germline, CDR1 is WNHNN and CDR2 is SYGVQD (reference sequence). CDR3 residues: CASSEAGNTDTQYF. In nucleotides, the CDR3 is TGCGCCAGCAGTGAGGCGGGGAACACAGATACGCAGTATTTT.

The rearrangement joins TRBV11-2 to TRBJ2-1; D not resolved. Germline V lookup: CDR1 SGHAT, CDR2 FQNNGV. The CDR3 is 13 amino acids. With 3 bases removed from V and 0 bases from J, the gap between germline ends came to 3 bases. This CDR3 is CASSLSSYNEQFF. The CDR3 DNA is TGTGCCAGCAGCTTGAGCTCCTACAATGAGCAGTTCTTC. The full variable domain, rest sourced from reference TRBV11-2 and TRBJ2-1, is EAGVAQSPRYKIIEKRQSVAFWCNPISGHATLYWYQQILGQGPKLLIQFQNNGVVDDSQLPKDRFSAERLKGVDSTLKIQPAKLEDSAVYLCASSLSSYNEQFFGPGTRLTVL.

This chain joins TRBV5-1 and TRBJ2-3, with 9 bases lining up with TRBD2. The V gene end was trimmed by 3 bases and the J gene end by 8 bases; junction bases not matched to a gene: 7. Germline V gene sequence: CDR1 SGHRS, CDR2 YFSETQ. The CDR3 loop spans 14 amino acids. Written as DNA, the CDR3 is TGCGCCAGCAGCTCATTAGCGGGAGAGGGTACGCAGTATTTT. As protein: CASSSLAGEGTQYF.

This clone was counted between two and nine times. The chain employs TRBV7-2 and TRBJ1-4, with D possibly TRBD1 on 5 matching bases. The CDR3 spans 15 residues. Germline CDR1 SGHTA, CDR2 FQGNSA. Deletions cut 2 bases from V and 8 bases from J, with 15 bases between. In DNA, the CDR3 is TGTGCCAGCAGCTTAAGTCAGGGTGGTTCGGAAAAACTGTTTTTT. This encodes CASSLSQGGSEKLFF. The complete variable domain, with remaining parts taken from reference TRBV7-2 and TRBJ1-4, reads GAGVSQSPSNKVTEKGKDVELRCDPISGHTALYWYRQSLGQGLEFLIYFQGNSAPDKSGLPSDRFSAERTGGSVSTLTIQRTQQEDSAVYLCASSLSQGGSEKLFFGSGTQLSVL.

This clone was seen just once. The genes are TRBV20-1 and TRBJ2-1; 9 positions match TRBD2. Germline CDR1 and CDR2: DFQATT and SNEGSKA (reference sequence). The V and J ends lost 3 bases and 9 bases, in that order; junction bases with no gene match: 12. The CDR3 spans 15 residues. The CDR3 protein is CSASLSWAGGGEQFF. CDR3 in DNA: TGCAGTGCTAGTTTGTCGTGGGCGGGAGGGGGTGAGCAGTTCTTC.

The chain couples TRBV5-5 to TRBJ2-7; D possibly corresponds to TRBD2 (5 bases). The CDR3 has 11 residues. The V end lost 2 bases, the J end lost 9 bases, and 9 bases lay between the germline ends. Germline V gives CDR1 SGHKS, CDR2 YYEKEE (reference sequence). CDR3 sequence (DNA): TGTGCCAGCAGCTTCGGTGGGAGGCAGTACTTC. Its protein is CASSFGGRQYF. Looking up the rest from reference TRBV5-5 and TRBJ2-7 gives the full variable domain: DAGVTQSPTHLIKTRGQQVTLRCSPISGHKSVSWYQQVLGQGPQFIFQYYEKEERGRGNFPDRFSARQFPNYSSELNVNALLLGDSALYLCASSFGGRQYFGPGTRLTVT.

The chain carries TRBV2 and TRBJ2-7; a possible D gene is TRBD1 (5 bases). Between the trimmed V and J ends, which lost 4 bases and 2 bases, there was a span of 12 bases. The CDR3 extends over 14 amino acids. Per the germline V gene, CDR1 is SNHLY and CDR2 is FYNNEI. This chain's CDR3 is CASSAGILTYEQYF. Written as DNA, the CDR3 is TGTGCCAGCAGTGCAGGGATCTTAACCTACGAGCAGTACTTC.